These 29 T cell receptor beta chains share one sample of origin, sequenced in a study of T-cell memory formation after mild COVID-19. MiXCR, run by TCRdb on the 5' RACE reads, gives a single entry per CDR3 protein. The sample has 190,000 or so distinct CDR3 sequences, roughly 27% seen once. Sequences were obtained from PBMCs or a T cell subset sorted from them (not recorded which). These receptors all stem from an adult woman who had mild COVID-19 (a few samples of this study predate the infection). Cell type and time point are not known.

V usage is TRBV7-2 and J usage is TRBJ2-3; 10 nucleotides align to TRBD2. Per the germline V gene, CDR1 is SGHTA and CDR2 is FQGNSA. CDR3 length: 16 residues. V lost 8 bases, J lost 7 bases, and 15 bases stayed unmatched. CDR3 in amino acids: CASSLLGTSASNTQYF. The CDR3 nucleotides are TGTGCCAGCTCCCTATTGGGGACTAGCGCTTCGAATACGCAGTATTTT.

This clonotype has ten or more counts. The chain uses TRBV6-6 and TRBJ2-1; D is unclear. Germline loops: CDR1 MNHNY, CDR2 SVGAGI (reference sequence). CDR3 length: 15 amino acids. V was pared by 2 bases and J by 0 bases, with 8 bases between. CDR3: CASSYEASSYNEQFF. For the CDR3, the DNA is TGTGCCAGCAGTTACGAGGCGAGCTCCTACAATGAGCAGTTCTTC.

DNA for the CDR3: TGTGCCAGCAGCTCCGGCCGGGACAGGGAGGTGTATTTT. It is translated as CASSSGRDREVYF. This chain links TRBV11-2 with TRBJ2-3, with TRBD1 identical over 9 bases. Trimming cost V 4 bases and J 14 bases; bases outside gene matches: 10. Germline V CDR1 and CDR2: SGHAT, FQNNGV. The CDR3 totals 13 residues. The whole variable domain, filled in from reference TRBV11-2 and TRBJ2-3, reads EAGVAQSPRYKIIEKRQSVAFWCNPISGHATLYWYQQILGQGPKLLIQFQNNGVVDDSQLPKDRFSAERLKGVDSTLKIQPAKLEDSAVYLCASSSGRDREVYFGPGTRLTVL.

This clonotype was observed a few times. The V call is TRBV7-9, the J call TRBJ2-7; no reliable D call. CDR1 is SEHNR and CDR2 is FQNEAQ in the germline V gene (reference sequence). The CDR3 loop spans 15 amino acids. V gave up 1 base and J gave up 1 base, with 11 bases separating them. The CDR3 protein is CASSLEVITSYEQYF. The CDR3 DNA reads TGTGCCAGCAGCTTAGAAGTGATCACGTCCTACGAGCAGTACTTC.

This clonotype was observed a handful of times. This chain uses TRBV2 with TRBJ2-2; maybe TRBD2 (6 bases). The CDR3 totals 16 residues. Germline CDR1 reads SNHLY; CDR2 reads FYNNEI. The V gene lost 7 bases and the J gene lost 1 base, with 16 bases spanning the gap. CDR3 bases: TGTGCCAGCAAGGGTCTGGGGGGTCTGAACACCGGGGAGCTGTTTTTT. Encoded protein: CASKGLGGLNTGELFF.

This clonotype was found many times. The chain employs TRBV20-1 and TRBJ1-1; D not certain. V was cut by 5 bases and J by 4 bases, with 14 bases left in between. CDR1 is DFQATT, CDR2 SNEGSKA, per germline (reference sequence). The CDR3 covers 13 residues. The CDR3 DNA reads as TGCAGTGCTCTAGGGCAGCTTGGCACTGAAGCTTTCTTT. Translated, it gives CSALGQLGTEAFF.

The chain combines TRBV6-2 or TRBV6-3 with TRBJ2-2, with a tentative D call TRBD1 (6 bases). This CDR3 has 16 amino acids. The V gene lost 6 bases and the J gene lost 4 bases, with 18 bases spanning the gap. CDR1 is MNHEY, CDR2 SVGEGT, per germline. CDR3 amino acids: CASRLPGHLSTGELFF. DNA for the CDR3: TGTGCCAGCAGACTTCCGGGACATCTGTCCACCGGGGAGCTGTTTTTT.

J is TRBJ1-2 and V is TRBV20-1; TRBD1 matches at 8 bases. CDR1 is DFQATT and CDR2 is SNEGSKA in the germline V gene (reference sequence). The CDR3 covers 13 residues. V lost 3 bases and J lost 8; bases outside the gene matches: 8. CDR3 nucleotides: TGCAGTGCTAGTACCCCAGGGGGCCTCGGCTACACCTTC. The encoded protein is CSASTPGGLGYTF.

This clonotype was counted between two and nine times. The V gene is TRBV9, the J gene TRBJ2-2; 11 bases are a match to TRBD2. This CDR3 contains 18 residues. CDR1 is SGDLS, CDR2 YYNGEE, per germline. V was clipped by 0 bases and J by 4 bases; unmatched bases: 8. The DNA for the CDR3 is TGTGCCAGCAGCGTAGAAATTAGCGGGGGGGCCGGCACCGGGGAGCTGTTTTTT. Translating gives CASSVEISGGAGTGELFF.

This sequence joins TRBV2 and TRBJ2-2; D not resolved. Trimming shortened V by 7 bases and J by 4 bases, and 7 bases separated the two germline ends. Germline CDR1 and CDR2: SNHLY and FYNNEI. The CDR3 spans 12 residues. The CDR3 sequence is CASKPGTGELFF. CDR3 DNA sequence: TGTGCCAGCAAACCGGGCACCGGGGAGCTGTTTTTT.

This clonotype has only a few counts. The rearrangement joins TRBV7-8 to TRBJ2-5; D is ambiguous. Germline assignment: CDR1 SGHVS and CDR2 FQNEAQ. V lost 4 bases to trimming and J lost 5 bases, with 20 bases between them. This CDR3 is 16 amino acids long. For the CDR3, the DNA is TGTGCCAGCAGCTCTCGACTCCCCGGCCCCAGGGAGACCCAGTACTTC. Translating gives CASSSRLPGPRETQYF.

This rearrangement joins TRBV7-2 to TRBJ2-3; D is ambiguous. Trimming took 5 bases from V and 1 from J, leaving 16 bases between them. Germline V gene sequence: CDR1 SGHTA, CDR2 FQGNSA. This CDR3 region has 16 residues. The CDR3 reads CASSPGHTSGTDTQYF. The CDR3 DNA reads as TGTGCCAGCAGCCCTGGGCATACCTCTGGCACAGATACGCAGTATTTT.

This clonotype came up a few times. The CDR3 spells CASSFTGIEAFF. The CDR3 DNA is TGTGCCAGCAGCTTTACAGGCATTGAAGCTTTCTTT. The chain carries TRBV7-9 and TRBJ1-1; D might be TRBD1 (5 bases). Deletions cut 3 bases from V and 7 bases from J, with 9 bases between. Looked up from germline, CDR1 is SEHNR and CDR2 is FQNEAQ (reference sequence). The CDR3 totals 12 residues.

This clonotype appeared a few times. Germline and junction disagree at one end, which may indicate a read error. CDR3 protein: CASSTDRDDQFF. The CDR3 DNA sequence: TGCGCCAGCAGTACGGACAGGGATGACCAGTTCTTC. The chain carries TRBV5-1 and TRBJ2-1; 8 nucleotides match TRBD1. Germline-derived CDR1 and CDR2 are SGHRS and YFSETQ. The CDR3 is made up of 12 amino acids.

This chain links TRBV7-2 with TRBJ2-5, with 9 bases aligning to TRBD2. The junction had 17 bases not matched to a gene; V was cut back by 5 bases and J by 7 bases. Germline CDR1 and CDR2: SGHTA and FQGNSA. This CDR3 is built from 17 residues. CDR3 in amino acids: CASSPSALAGVGGTQYF. For the CDR3, the DNA is TGTGCCAGCAGCCCGTCCGCTTTAGCGGGAGTTGGTGGGACCCAGTACTTC.

The J gene is TRBJ2-5, the V gene TRBV2, with D hard to call. This CDR3 region has 12 residues. Trimming left V 4 bases short and J 4 bases short, with 7 bases between. The germline V gene has CDR1 SNHLY and CDR2 FYNNEI. The CDR3 sequence is CASSAVRETQYF. CDR3 coding DNA: TGTGCCAGCAGTGCGGTGAGAGAGACCCAGTACTTC.

There are many counts of this clonotype. J is TRBJ2-6 and V is TRBV20-1, with a tentative D call TRBD1 (5 bases). V was trimmed by 7 bases and J by 4 bases, leaving 11 bases between them. In germline, CDR1 is DFQATT, CDR2 SNEGSKA (reference sequence). This CDR3 is 13 amino acids long. The CDR3 region has the DNA TGCAGTGGTAGGGGCTCAGGGGCCAACGTCCTGACTTTC. The encoded protein is CSGRGSGANVLTF.

The V gene is TRBV12-3 or TRBV12-4, the J gene TRBJ2-1; D may be TRBD2 (5 bases). Trimming shortened V by 6 bases and J by 4 bases, and 16 bases separated the two germline ends. This CDR3 is 15 amino acids long. For the CDR3, the DNA is TGTGCCAGCAGCCCCCGGGTGAGCGGATACAATGAGCAGTTCTTC. It yields the protein CASSPRVSGYNEQFF.

This chain links TRBV12-3 or TRBV12-4 with TRBJ1-1, with no clear D. The CDR3 loop spans 14 amino acids. Trimming took 5 bases from V and 1 from J, leaving 11 bases between them. For the CDR3, the DNA is TGTGCCAGCAGTCTGGAGAGTAAGAACACTGAAGCTTTCTTT. Protein sequence: CASSLESKNTEAFF.

The CDR3 loop is CASTRRAGPGNEQFF. CDR3 sequence (DNA): TGTGCCAGCACAAGGAGAGCGGGGCCCGGGAATGAGCAGTTCTTC. The rearrangement links TRBV12-3 or TRBV12-4 to TRBJ2-1; 7 positions match TRBD2. Unmatched junction bases numbered 13, after V lost 7 bases and J lost 7 bases. The CDR3 is 15 amino acids.

This clonotype was recorded a few times. The chain carries TRBV12-3 or TRBV12-4 and TRBJ1-1; D not resolved. The CDR3 loop spans 13 amino acids. Deletions cut 5 bases from V and 3 bases from J, with 10 bases between. CDR3 protein: CASSMTGYTEAFF. DNA for the CDR3: TGTGCCAGCAGTATGACGGGGTACACTGAAGCTTTCTTT.

This clonotype was picked up a small number of times. V gene TRBV12-3 or TRBV12-4 combines with J gene TRBJ2-5; tentatively, D is TRBD1 (5 bases). The V and J ends lost 6 bases and 1 base respectively, with 12 bases between them. This CDR3 is 14 amino acids long. The CDR3 sequence is CASRIAGIQETQYF. The CDR3 region has the DNA TGTGCCAGCAGGATTGCAGGGATCCAAGAGACCCAGTACTTC.

V gene TRBV5-1 combines with J gene TRBJ2-1, with TRBD2 identical over 7 bases. The CDR3 spans 15 residues. The germline CDR1 and CDR2 sequences are SGHRS and YFSETQ. Trimming removed 0 bases from V and 4 bases from J; junction bases left unmatched: 4. The CDR3 nucleotides read TGCGCCAGCAGCTTGGGTAGCGGGCTATACAATGAGCAGTTCTTC. Its protein product is CASSLGSGLYNEQFF.

This clonotype was counted only a few times. This rearrangement joins TRBV18 to TRBJ2-6; the D is unclear. This CDR3 spans 14 amino acids. In germline, CDR1 is KGHSH, CDR2 LQKENI. V was cut by 0 bases and J by 2 bases, with 2 bases left in between. Written as DNA, the CDR3 is TGTGCCAGCTCACCACCGGCTGGGGCCAACGTCCTGACTTTC. It yields the protein CASSPPAGANVLTF.

This clonotype was observed a few times. The chain joins TRBV27 to TRBJ1-1, with D maybe TRBD1 (6 bases). Trimming removed 5 bases from V and 0 bases from J, with 10 bases in between. Germline assignment: CDR1 MNHEY and CDR2 SMNVEV (reference sequence). This CDR3 is 14 amino acids long. CDR3 DNA: TGTGCCAGCAGTCCGCACAGGGTGAACACTGAAGCTTTCTTT. This codes for CASSPHRVNTEAFF.

This clonotype was detected only a few times. J is TRBJ1-6 and V is TRBV20-1; TRBD1 might be the D (6 bases). From germline, CDR1 is DFQATT and CDR2 SNEGSKA (reference sequence). Trimming shortened V by 3 bases and J by 7 bases, and 13 bases separated the two germline ends. The CDR3 totals 14 residues. The CDR3 loop reads CSASRGQGNSPLHF. CDR3 DNA: TGCAGTGCTAGCAGGGGACAAGGCAATTCACCCCTCCACTTT.

The V and J genes are TRBV12-3 or TRBV12-4 and TRBJ1-6; D gene uncertain. Trimming took off 0 bases at V and 0 bases at J, with 6 bases between the two ends. The CDR3 runs to 16 residues. CDR3 in amino acids: CASSLALYSYNSPLHF. The DNA for the CDR3 is TGTGCCAGCAGTTTAGCGCTGTACTCCTATAATTCACCCCTCCACTTT.

This clonotype was detected only a few times. This chain joins TRBV20-1 and TRBJ2-7; TRBD1 matches 9 bases. This CDR3 region has 11 residues. V dropped 7 bases and J dropped 7; count of bases not matched to a gene: 5. CDR1 and CDR2 (germline): DFQATT, SNEGSKA (reference sequence). In nucleotides, the CDR3 is TGCAGTGTCGCGACAGGGGGGGAGCAGTACTTC. Residues: CSVATGGEQYF.

This clonotype was seen only a few times. The chain combines TRBV9 with TRBJ1-1; 11 bases map to TRBD1. Germline CDR1 reads SGDLS; CDR2 reads YYNGEE. The CDR3 spans 16 residues. The V and J ends lost 2 bases and 0 bases, in that order; junction bases with no gene match: 3. CDR3 protein: CASSVGTGGMNTEAFF. DNA of the CDR3: TGTGCCAGCAGCGTGGGGACAGGGGGAATGAACACTGAAGCTTTCTTT.